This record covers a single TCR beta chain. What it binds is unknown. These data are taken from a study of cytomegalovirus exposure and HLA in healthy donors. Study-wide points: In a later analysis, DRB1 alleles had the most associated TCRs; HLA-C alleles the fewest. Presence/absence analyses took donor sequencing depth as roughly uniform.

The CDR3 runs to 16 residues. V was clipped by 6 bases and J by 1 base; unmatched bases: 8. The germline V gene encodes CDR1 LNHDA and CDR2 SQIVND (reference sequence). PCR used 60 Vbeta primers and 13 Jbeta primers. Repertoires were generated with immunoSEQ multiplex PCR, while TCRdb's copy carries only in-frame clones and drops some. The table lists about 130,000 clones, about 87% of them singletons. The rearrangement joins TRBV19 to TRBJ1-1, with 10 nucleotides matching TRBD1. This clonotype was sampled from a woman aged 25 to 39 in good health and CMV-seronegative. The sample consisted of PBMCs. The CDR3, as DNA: TGTGCCAGTAGAGGGAGGAGGACAGGGGGGAACACTGAAGCTTTCTTT. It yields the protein CASRGRRTGGNTEAFF. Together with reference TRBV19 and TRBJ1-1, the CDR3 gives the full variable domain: DGGITQSPKYLFRKEGQNVTLSCEQNLNHDAMYWYRQDPGQGLRLIYYSQIVNDFQKGDIAEGYSVSREKKESFPLTVTSAQKNPTAFYLCASRGRRTGGNTEAFFGQGTRLTVV.